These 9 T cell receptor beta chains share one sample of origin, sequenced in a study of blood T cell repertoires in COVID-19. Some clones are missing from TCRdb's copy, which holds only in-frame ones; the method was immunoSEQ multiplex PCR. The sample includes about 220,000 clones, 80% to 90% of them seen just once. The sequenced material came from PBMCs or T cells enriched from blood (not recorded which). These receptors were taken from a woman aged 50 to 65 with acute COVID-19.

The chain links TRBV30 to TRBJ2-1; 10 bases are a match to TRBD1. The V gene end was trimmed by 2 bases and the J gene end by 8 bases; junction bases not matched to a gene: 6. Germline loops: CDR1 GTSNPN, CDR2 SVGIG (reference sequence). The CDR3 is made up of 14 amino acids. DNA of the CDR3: TGTGCCTGGAGTCTGGGGACAGGGGCGTATGAGCAGTTCTTC. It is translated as CAWSLGTGAYEQFF.

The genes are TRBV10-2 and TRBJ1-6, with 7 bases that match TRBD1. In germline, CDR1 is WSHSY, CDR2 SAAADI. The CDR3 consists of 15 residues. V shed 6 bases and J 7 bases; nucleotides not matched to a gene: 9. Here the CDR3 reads CASRIPTGENSPLHF. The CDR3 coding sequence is TGCGCCAGCAGGATACCAACAGGGGAAAATTCACCCCTCCACTTT.

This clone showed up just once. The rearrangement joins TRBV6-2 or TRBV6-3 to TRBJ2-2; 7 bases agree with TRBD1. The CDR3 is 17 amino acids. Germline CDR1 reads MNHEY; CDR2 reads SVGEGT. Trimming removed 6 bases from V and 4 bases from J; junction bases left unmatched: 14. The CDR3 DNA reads TGTGCCAGCAGCCGATACACAGGGGAAGGCGGCACCGGGGAGCTGTTTTTT. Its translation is CASSRYTGEGGTGELFF.

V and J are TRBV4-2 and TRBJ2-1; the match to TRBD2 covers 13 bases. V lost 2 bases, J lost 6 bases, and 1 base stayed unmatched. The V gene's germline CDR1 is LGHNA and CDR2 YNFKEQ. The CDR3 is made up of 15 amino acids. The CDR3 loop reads CASSQTSGRGNEQFF. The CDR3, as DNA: TGTGCCAGCAGCCAAACTAGCGGGAGGGGCAATGAGCAGTTCTTC.

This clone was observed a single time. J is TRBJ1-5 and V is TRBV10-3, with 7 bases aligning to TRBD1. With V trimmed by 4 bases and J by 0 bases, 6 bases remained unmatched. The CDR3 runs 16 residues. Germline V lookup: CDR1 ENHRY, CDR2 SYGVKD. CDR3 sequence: CAISGGTAYSNQPQHF. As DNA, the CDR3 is TGTGCCATCAGTGGCGGGACAGCATATAGCAATCAGCCCCAGCATTTT.

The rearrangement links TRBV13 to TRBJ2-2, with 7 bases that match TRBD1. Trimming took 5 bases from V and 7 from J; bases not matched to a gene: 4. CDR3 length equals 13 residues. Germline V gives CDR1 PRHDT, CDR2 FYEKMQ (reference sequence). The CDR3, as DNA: TGTGCCAGCAGCCAACAGGGGCACGGGGAGCTGTTTTTT. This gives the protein CASSQQGHGELFF. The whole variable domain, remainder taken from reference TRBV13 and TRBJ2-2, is AAGVIQSPRHLIKEKRETATLKCYPIPRHDTVYWYQQGPGQDPQFLISFYEKMQSDKGSIPDRFSAQQFSDYHSELNMSSLELGDSALYFCASSQQGHGELFFGEGSRLTVL.

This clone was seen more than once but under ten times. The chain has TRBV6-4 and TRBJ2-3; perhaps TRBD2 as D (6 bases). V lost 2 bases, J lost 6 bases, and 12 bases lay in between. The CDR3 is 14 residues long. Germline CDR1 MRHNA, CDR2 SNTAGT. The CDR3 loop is CASSDRGGGDTQYF. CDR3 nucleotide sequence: TGTGCCAGCAGTGACCGGGGAGGCGGGGATACGCAGTATTTT.

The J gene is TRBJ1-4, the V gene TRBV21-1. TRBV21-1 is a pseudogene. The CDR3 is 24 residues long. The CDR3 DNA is TGTGCCAGCAGCAAAGCGAGGACGTGGATGCGGGGCCCGGGGGGAGACATACACAATGAAAAACTGTTTTTT. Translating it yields CASSKARTWMRGPGGDIHNEKLFF.

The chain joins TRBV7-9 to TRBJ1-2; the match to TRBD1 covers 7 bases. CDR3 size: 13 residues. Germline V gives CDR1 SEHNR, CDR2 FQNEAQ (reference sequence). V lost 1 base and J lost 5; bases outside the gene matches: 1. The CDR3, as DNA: TGTGCCAGCAGCTTAGTACAGGGGTATGGCTACACCTTC. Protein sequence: CASSLVQGYGYTF.